This T cell receptor (beta chain) was profiled in a study of metastatic and nonmetastatic thyroid tumors. The overall study: Across blood and tumor or nodule tissue, repertoires from malignant and benign thyroid patients were compared with one another.

Trimming cost V 0 bases and J 3 bases, with 15 bases left between them. This CDR3 is 16 amino acids long. Germline V gene sequence: CDR1 MNHNY, CDR2 SVGAGI (reference sequence). The study, taken as a whole, reports: Malignant thyroid tumors reportedly had TCR beta diversity that was significantly higher than in benign nodules, in blood and tumor.

This clone has a count of ten or more. The antigen is not known. In the original workflow: The study built a papillary thyroid cancer distant-metastasis classifier from CDR3 differences across clinicopathological groups. TCRdb re-called clones from the PCR reads using MiXCR. The V and J calls come from TCRdb's annotation, not from the publication. The repertoire consists of 75,000 to 100,000 clones, with more than 9.5% occurring once and the leading ten covering about 11%. Patients underwent thyroid surgery, and none had received any treatment before it. V gene TRBV6-6 combines with J gene TRBJ2-7, with D perhaps matching TRBD2 (6 bases). The sequence came from a female donor with papillary thyroid cancer or a benign thyroid nodule (not recorded which). Some clones in this sample may be carry-over from other donors' samples. Sample: blood. CDR3: CASSYSRLQDYYEQYF. CDR3 DNA: TGTGCCAGCAGTTACTCGAGACTACAGGACTACTACGAGCAGTACTTC.